The clone carrying this T cell receptor (beta chain) turned up a few times. The antigen is unknown. V lost 8 bases and J 5 bases, leaving 18 bases between the germline ends. The CDR3 spans 14 residues. Germline-derived CDR1 and CDR2 are SEHNR and FQNEAQ (reference sequence). Carrying unique molecular identifiers, the cDNA also gained a universal primer site through template switching. TCRdb itself ran the 5' RACE reads through MiXCR, one entry per CDR3 protein. This table has 450,000 or so distinct CDR3 sequences, about 14% appearing once. The data stem from a study of identical twins. Study-level results: The abundant beta clonotypes from cord blood had fewer insertions, and memory repertoires had none of this.

Each donor was a healthy Caucasian. The same specimen was also included in a second study, on yellow fever vaccine responses in identical twins. Per that paper: Twins' T cell vaccine responses reportedly looked partly convergent, partly personalized.

The sequence was collected from a woman aged 18-29 years in good health. The rearrangement joins TRBV7-9 to TRBJ1-1; D is ambiguous. The sequenced sample consisted of CD4+ T cells sorted from blood. In DNA form, the CDR3 reads TGTGCCAGCCTCCTTGGCCCCCTCGGGACTGAAGCTTTCTTT. Residues: CASLLGPLGTEAFF. The full variable domain, in which reference TRBV7-9 and TRBJ1-1 provide the parts outside the CDR3, is DTGVSQNPRHKITKRGQNVTFRCDPISEHNRLYWYRQTLGQGPEFLTYFQNEAQLEKSRLLSDRFSAERPKGSFSTLEIQRTEQGDSAMYLCASLLGPLGTEAFFGQGTRLTVV.